A selection of T cell receptor beta chains follows, all from one sample in a study of control samples from healthy donors and cancer patients. Repertoires were generated with immunoSEQ multiplex PCR, while TCRdb's copy carries only in-frame clones and drops some. Among roughly 81,000 clones listed, 65% to 90% were seen once. Source material: PBMCs. All receptors come from a man aged 55 to 70 with head and neck cancer. The CDR3 runs from the conserved cysteine through the conserved F or W. Fields, in order: CDR3 DNA, CDR3 protein, clone size, J gene, CDR3 length, D gene, V gene. The D gene is left open where the match is weak. Size is omitted from some rows. Given values are once, few, many or a class for expanded clones.

DNA: TGTGCCAGCAGTTACGGGGTCCCCGGAGAGACCCAGTACTTC
CDR3: CASSYGVPGETQYF
size: .
J: TRBJ2-5
length: 14
D: .
V: TRBV6-5

DNA: TGCGCCAGCACCCAAGGGAGGGCCACAGATACGCAGTATTTT
CDR3: CASTQGRATDTQYF
size: .
J: TRBJ2-3
length: 14
D: TRBD2
V: TRBV5-1

DNA: TGCAGTGCTAGTCCCCCTCAGGGGGTGGAGTCAGATACGCAGTATTTT
CDR3: CSASPPQGVESDTQYF
size: .
J: TRBJ2-3
length: 16
D: TRBD1
V: TRBV20-1

DNA: TGCGCCAGCAGTTCAACATTGGACTATGGCTACACCTTC
CDR3: CASSSTLDYGYTF
size: .
J: TRBJ1-2
length: 13
D: .
V: TRBV5-1

DNA: TGTGCCACCAGTGATTTGGGCGACATTCAGTACTTC
CDR3: CATSDLGDIQYF
size: .
J: TRBJ2-4
length: 12
D: .
V: TRBV24-1

DNA: TGTGCCAGCTCCTGGACAGAGGTGAATGAGCAGTTCTTC
CDR3: CASSWTEVNEQFF
size: .
J: TRBJ2-1
length: 13
D: .
V: TRBV2

DNA: TGTGCCAGCAGTTTAACAGGGAACAATGAGCAGTTCTTC
CDR3: CASSLTGNNEQFF
size: .
J: TRBJ2-1
length: 13
D: .
V: TRBV12-3/TRBV12-4

DNA: TGTGCCAGCAGCTTAGCCCCGATAGGGGCAGGGGGGCAAGAGACCCAGTACTTC
CDR3: CASSLAPIGAGGQETQYF
size: .
J: TRBJ2-5
length: 18
D: .
V: TRBV7-8

DNA: TGTGCCAGCAGCCGTAGCGGAAGCTCCTACAATGAGCAGTTCTTC
CDR3: CASSRSGSSYNEQFF
size: once
J: TRBJ2-1
length: 15
D: .
V: TRBV5-4

DNA: TGTGCCAGCAGTTTATTTGCCTTCACCCTGGGGGAGCCCCAGCATTTT
CDR3: CASSLFAFTLGEPQHF
size: few
J: TRBJ1-5
length: 16
D: .
V: TRBV28

DNA: TGTGCCAGTAGTATAGTAGTCACCGGGGAGCTGTTTTTT
CDR3: CASSIVVTGELFF
size: .
J: TRBJ2-2
length: 13
D: .
V: TRBV19

DNA: TGTGCCAGTACCCCCGGACTAGCGGGAATAACCAATGAGCAGTTCTTC
CDR3: CASTPGLAGITNEQFF
size: once
J: TRBJ2-1
length: 16
D: TRBD2
V: TRBV19

DNA: TGTGCCAGTAGTATTTGGGCGGGGGCGGATGAGCAGTTCTTC
CDR3: CASSIWAGADEQFF
size: .
J: TRBJ2-1
length: 14
D: .
V: TRBV19

DNA: TGTGCCAGCTCACCACCGCCCACAGGGAAGGGCAATCAGCCCCAGCATTTT
CDR3: CASSPPPTGKGNQPQHF
size: .
J: TRBJ1-5
length: 17
D: .
V: TRBV18

DNA: TGTGCCAGCAGCTTCACCGTGGGAGGGCTACTCTACGAGCAGTACTTC
CDR3: CASSFTVGGLLYEQYF
size: .
J: TRBJ2-7
length: 16
D: TRBD2
V: TRBV11-2

DNA: TGTGCCAGCAGTTCCTCGGGACAGGGGAACCGCTATGGCTACACCTTC
CDR3: CASSSSGQGNRYGYTF
size: .
J: TRBJ1-2
length: 16
D: TRBD1
V: TRBV27

DNA: TGTGCCACCAGTGGAGGGGATGAGCAGTTCTTC
CDR3: CATSGGDEQFF
size: few
J: TRBJ2-1
length: 11
D: .
V: TRBV24-1

DNA: TGTGCCAGTAGTACCGGGACAGGGGGGGGAGATACGCAGTATTTT
CDR3: CASSTGTGGGDTQYF
size: .
J: TRBJ2-3
length: 15
D: TRBD1
V: TRBV19

DNA: TGCGCCAGCAGCTTAGGGACTAGCGGCACAGATACGCAGTATTTT
CDR3: CASSLGTSGTDTQYF
size: .
J: TRBJ2-3
length: 15
D: TRBD2
V: TRBV5-1

DNA: TGTGCAAGTCGCTGGGGACAACATCGTGGCTACACCTTC
CDR3: CASRWGQHRGYTF
size: .
J: TRBJ1-2
length: 13
D: .
V: TRBV12-2

DNA: TGTGCCAGCGGCCGGAGGGGGTCCCACAATGAGCAGTTCTTC
CDR3: CASGRRGSHNEQFF
size: .
J: TRBJ2-1
length: 14
D: .
V: TRBV28

DNA: TGCGCCAGCAGGTTTGCCGGGGAGCTGTTTTTT
CDR3: CASRFAGELFF
size: .
J: TRBJ2-2
length: 11
D: .
V: TRBV5-1

DNA: TGTGCCAGCAGTTTACGTGGACAGGGGGGCACAGATACGCAGTATTTT
CDR3: CASSLRGQGGTDTQYF
size: .
J: TRBJ2-3
length: 16
D: TRBD1
V: TRBV27

DNA: TGTGCCAGCAGCCCCAGCCTTCGGTCGAGCGGGGGCACAGATACGCAGTATTTT
CDR3: CASSPSLRSSGGTDTQYF
size: .
J: TRBJ2-3
length: 18
D: TRBD2
V: TRBV5-4

DNA: TGTGCCAGCACAATACGGGAGGGGCCCCGTGGCTACACCTTC
CDR3: CASTIREGPRGYTF
size: .
J: TRBJ1-2
length: 14
D: .
V: TRBV7-2

DNA: TGTGCCAGCAGCTCCGACTGGGGCGATGAGCAGTTCTTC
CDR3: CASSSDWGDEQFF
size: .
J: TRBJ2-1
length: 13
D: .
V: TRBV7-9

DNA: TGTGCCAGCGACGGGCAGGGATTGGGAGAGCAGTACTTC
CDR3: CASDGQGLGEQYF
size: .
J: TRBJ2-7
length: 13
D: .
V: TRBV6-5

DNA: TGTGCCAGCAGATCCCCTGGACAGGCCTACGAGCAGTACTTC
CDR3: CASRSPGQAYEQYF
size: .
J: TRBJ2-7
length: 14
D: TRBD1
V: TRBV27

DNA: TGTGCCAGCAGCCAACAACTAGCTCCTCCTTACAATGAGCAGTTCTTC
CDR3: CASSQQLAPPYNEQFF
size: .
J: TRBJ2-1
length: 16
D: .
V: TRBV14

DNA: TGTGCCAGCAGCTTGGAGCTGGGAACAACTAATGAAAAACTGTTTTTT
CDR3: CASSLELGTTNEKLFF
size: .
J: TRBJ1-4
length: 16
D: .
V: TRBV5-6

DNA: TGTGCCAGCAGCTTAAATCCGGGGGCAGGGGAGCTGTTTTTT
CDR3: CASSLNPGAGELFF
size: .
J: TRBJ2-2
length: 14
D: .
V: TRBV7-9

DNA: TGTGCCAGCAGTTACGGGGGACTAGCGGGAGACAATGAGCAGTTCTTC
CDR3: CASSYGGLAGDNEQFF
size: .
J: TRBJ2-1
length: 16
D: TRBD2
V: TRBV6-5

DNA: TGTGCCAGCAGCTTAGCCGGGACAGGGAAAGAGACCCAGTACTTC
CDR3: CASSLAGTGKETQYF
size: .
J: TRBJ2-5
length: 15
D: TRBD1
V: TRBV7-2

DNA: TGTGCCTGGAGTGTAGACACCGGGGAGCTGTTTTTT
CDR3: CAWSVDTGELFF
size: .
J: TRBJ2-2
length: 12
D: .
V: TRBV30

DNA: TGTGCCAGCAGCTTAGCCGGCAGTAACACTGAAGCTTTCTTT
CDR3: CASSLAGSNTEAFF
size: .
J: TRBJ1-1
length: 14
D: .
V: TRBV7-9